A single sample is the source of the 10 T cell receptor beta chains below, sequenced in a study of blood T cell repertoires in COVID-19. Here immunoSEQ multiplex PCR was the method, and the copy in TCRdb shows in-frame clones only, minus some. This sample has fewer than 300,000 clones, with approximately 92% found just once. The sequenced material came from PBMCs or T cells enriched from blood (not recorded which). These receptors all stem from a young woman who had recovered from COVID-19.

The chain couples TRBV11-1 to TRBJ1-1, with 9 bases aligning to TRBD1. V was pared by 4 bases and J by 2 bases, with 2 bases of the junction left unmatched. Germline-derived CDR1 and CDR2 are SGHAT and FQDESV (reference sequence). This CDR3 contains 14 residues. CDR3 protein: CASSWGQGNTEAFF. The CDR3 DNA reads as TGTGCCAGCAGCTGGGGACAGGGAAACACTGAAGCTTTCTTT.

Written as DNA, the CDR3 is TGCGCCAGCAGCCAAGAGGATCAGGCCGCAGGGATCTACGAGCAGTACTTC. This codes for CASSQEDQAAGIYEQYF. This chain connects TRBV4-1 to TRBJ2-7; the D gene is possibly TRBD1 (5 bases). Germline V gene lookup returns CDR1 MGHRA and CDR2 YSYEKL. The V gene lost 0 bases and the J gene lost 3 bases, with 18 bases spanning the gap. The CDR3 sequence is 17 residues long.

This clone was observed a few times. V gene TRBV14 combines with J gene TRBJ1-1; D gene uncertain. Trimming cost V 4 bases and J 1 base, with 13 bases left between them. This CDR3 contains 15 residues. In germline, CDR1 is SGHDN, CDR2 FVKESK. The CDR3 region is CASSPAGYPNTEAFF. Here the CDR3 DNA reads TGTGCCAGCAGCCCGGCAGGTTACCCGAACACTGAAGCTTTCTTT.

This chain connects TRBV5-1 to TRBJ2-7; 11 bases align to TRBD1. V lost 1 base, J lost 4 bases, and 10 bases stayed unmatched. Per the germline V gene, CDR1 is SGHRS and CDR2 is YFSETQ. The length of the CDR3 is 17 residues. The DNA for the CDR3 is TGCGCCAGCAGCTTGCCGCGGACAGGGGGCTGGATTTACGAGCAGTACTTC. Protein product: CASSLPRTGGWIYEQYF.

V is TRBV6-5 and J is TRBJ2-2, with TRBD2 matching over 8 bases. The CDR3 spans 15 residues. Germline V gene data show CDR1 as MNHEY and CDR2 as SVGAGI. Germline trimming cut 6 bases from V and 4 bases from J; bases unmatched to any gene: 7. CDR3 residues: CASRPGLVATGELFF. CDR3 nucleotides: TGTGCCAGCAGACCGGGACTAGTGGCCACCGGGGAGCTGTTTTTT.

This sequence joins TRBV9 and TRBJ1-1, with 9 bases aligning to TRBD1. The V and J ends lost 1 base and 1 base, in that order; junction bases with no gene match: 8. This CDR3 spans 17 amino acids. The germline CDR1 and CDR2 sequences are SGDLS and YYNGEE. CDR3 sequence: CASSVRPGTGPNTEAFF. As DNA, the CDR3 is TGTGCCAGCAGCGTACGTCCCGGGACAGGGCCGAACACTGAAGCTTTCTTT. Full variable domain (rest looked up from reference TRBV9 and TRBJ1-1): DSGVTQTPKHLITATGQRVTLRCSPRSGDLSVYWYQQSLDQGLQFLIQYYNGEERAKGNILERFSAQQFPDLHSELNLSSLELGDSALYFCASSVRPGTGPNTEAFFGQGTRLTVV.

This clone was found once. The rearrangement uses TRBV2 and TRBJ1-5; no firm D call. CDR1 is SNHLY and CDR2 is FYNNEI in the germline V gene. Trimming took off 3 bases at V and 9 bases at J, with 18 bases between the two ends. This CDR3 has 15 residues. In nucleotides, the CDR3 is TGTGCCAGCAGTGACGGCCAGGTGGTTTCGCGGCCCCAGCATTTT. It codes for CASSDGQVVSRPQHF. The whole variable domain, filled in from reference TRBV2 and TRBJ1-5, reads EPEVTQTPSHQVTQMGQEVILRCVPISNHLYFYWYRQILGQKVEFLVSFYNNEISEKSEIFDDQFSVERPDGSNFTLKIRSTKLEDSAMYFCASSDGQVVSRPQHFGDGTRLSIL.

Only one count was recorded for this clone. V usage is TRBV5-5 and J usage is TRBJ2-1; D might be TRBD2 (6 bases). This CDR3 contains 17 residues. CDR1 is SGHKS, CDR2 YYEKEE, per germline (reference sequence). V lost 0 bases and J lost 8, with 21 bases in between. The CDR3 sequence: CASSLVASAKNRDEQFF. In DNA, the CDR3 is TGTGCCAGCAGCTTGGTGGCTAGCGCTAAGAACCGGGATGAGCAGTTCTTC.

This chain uses TRBV10-2 with TRBJ2-2; 14 nucleotides align to TRBD2. The CDR3 length is 15 residues. Germline V CDR1 and CDR2: WSHSY, SAAADI. V shed 9 bases, J shed 6 bases, and the junction held 6 bases outside the gene matches. The CDR3 bases are TGCGCCAGTAGACTAGCGGGAGGGGGGTCCGGGGAGCTGTTTTTT. Translating it yields CASRLAGGGSGELFF.

The rearrangement links TRBV23-1 to TRBJ2-7; 8 nucleotides match TRBD1. TRBV23-1 is classed as an ORF, of uncertain function. The CDR3 contains 15 residues. The V and J ends lost 2 bases and 3 bases, in that order; junction bases with no gene match: 6. CDR3 protein: CASSQQDRDDYEQYF. CDR3 DNA: TGCGCCAGCAGTCAACAGGACAGGGATGACTACGAGCAGTACTTC.